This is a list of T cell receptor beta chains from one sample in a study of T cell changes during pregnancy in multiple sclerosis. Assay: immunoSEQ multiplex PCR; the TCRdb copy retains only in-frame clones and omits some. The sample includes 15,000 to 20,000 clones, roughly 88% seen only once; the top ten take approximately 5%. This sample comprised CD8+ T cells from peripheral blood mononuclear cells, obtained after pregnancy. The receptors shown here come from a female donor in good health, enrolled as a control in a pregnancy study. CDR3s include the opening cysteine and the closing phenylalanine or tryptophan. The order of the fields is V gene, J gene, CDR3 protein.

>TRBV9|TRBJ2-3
CASSERTGGVTDTQYF
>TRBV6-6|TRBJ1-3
CASIQDSGNTIYF
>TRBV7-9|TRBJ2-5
CASSSYSGGSLETQYF
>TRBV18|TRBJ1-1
CASSLPGQVNTEAFF
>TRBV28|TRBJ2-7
CASQNRDSLYEQYF
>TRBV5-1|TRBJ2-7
CASSLNWYEQYF
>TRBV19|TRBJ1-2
CASSIDGTSDRNYGYTF
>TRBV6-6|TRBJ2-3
CASSPRDSKNTDTQYF
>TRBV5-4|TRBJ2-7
CASSFGTEIHEQYF
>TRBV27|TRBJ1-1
CASTLIQGAPEAFF
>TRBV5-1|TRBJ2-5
CASSLGQGFVQETQYF
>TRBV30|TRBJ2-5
CAWRVGTSGDETQYF
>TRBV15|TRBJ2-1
CATSLQSGDPNEQFF
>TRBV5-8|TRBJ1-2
CASSPDRGSSYGYTF
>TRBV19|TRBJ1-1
CASSTRGWGRTEAFF
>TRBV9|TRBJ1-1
CASSAIQGLAFF
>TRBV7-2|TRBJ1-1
CASSSAQGTEAFF
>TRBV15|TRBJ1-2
CATSRVYSSTDNYGYTF
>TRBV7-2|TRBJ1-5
CASSLAGLSNQPQHF
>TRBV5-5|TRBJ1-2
CASSLDSNYGYTF
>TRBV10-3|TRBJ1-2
CAISEPGQGDYGYTF
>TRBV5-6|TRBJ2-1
CASSPDVGTYNEQFF
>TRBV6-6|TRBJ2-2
CASSSLANTGELFF
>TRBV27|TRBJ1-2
CASSLSTGRDYGYTF